These 24 T cell receptor beta chains were all obtained from the same sample, sequenced in a study of blood T cell repertoires in COVID-19. Method: immunoSEQ multiplex PCR; TCRdb's copy keeps in-frame clones and lacks some. The data contain roughly 160,000 clones, over 70% of them seen just once; the ten biggest clones take up 2.5% to 3.5%. The sequencing input was peripheral blood. These receptors originate from a woman aged 55-75 years with acute or convalescent COVID-19.

This chain joins TRBV20-1 and TRBJ1-2, with 11 bases that match TRBD1. Germline values: CDR1 DFQATT, CDR2 SNEGSKA (reference sequence). V lost 3 bases to trimming and J lost 2 bases; unmatched junction nucleotides: 2. The CDR3 spans 14 residues. The DNA of the CDR3 is TGCAGTGCTAGTCGGACAGGGGGCAACTATGGCTACACCTTC. Amino acid sequence: CSASRTGGNYGYTF.

The rearrangement uses TRBV25-1 and TRBJ1-2; 8 bases line up with TRBD1. V shed 1 base and J 7 bases; nucleotides not matched to a gene: 2. Per the germline V gene, CDR1 is MGHDK and CDR2 is SYGVNS. The CDR3 has 13 amino acids. CDR3 sequence reads: CASSEFTGGGYTF. The CDR3 region has the DNA TGTGCCAGCAGTGAATTTACAGGGGGTGGCTACACCTTC.

This clone was observed a few times. V and J are TRBV6-2 or TRBV6-3 and TRBJ1-5; D not resolved. Germline-derived CDR1 and CDR2 are MNHEY and SVGEGT. V lost 0 bases to trimming and J lost 3 bases, with 9 bases between them. The CDR3 length is 15 residues. CDR3 sequence reads: CASSYSNGPNQPQHF. CDR3 sequence (DNA): TGTGCCAGCAGTTACTCGAACGGTCCCAATCAGCCCCAGCATTTT.

This clone was seen only a few times. The chain couples TRBV7-2 to TRBJ1-5; 7 positions match TRBD1. The length of the CDR3 is 14 residues. CDR1 is SGHTA and CDR2 is FQGNSA in the germline V gene. V was clipped by 5 bases and J by 2 bases; unmatched bases: 3. In DNA, the CDR3 is TGTGCCAGCAGCCCCGGGACAGGCAATCAGCCCCAGCATTTT. The encoded protein is CASSPGTGNQPQHF. The whole variable domain, filled in from reference TRBV7-2 and TRBJ1-5, reads GAGVSQSPSNKVTEKGKDVELRCDPISGHTALYWYRQSLGQGLEFLIYFQGNSAPDKSGLPSDRFSAERTGGSVSTLTIQRTQQEDSAVYLCASSPGTGNQPQHFGDGTRLSIL.

The V call is TRBV7-8, the J call TRBJ2-1, with TRBD2 matching 12 bases. Germline V gives CDR1 SGHVS, CDR2 FQNEAQ. The CDR3 is 16 residues long. V trimming: 5 bases; J trimming: 6 bases; junction bases outside the gene matches: 8. CDR3 nucleotides: TGTGCCAGCAGCCCCCGGACTAGCGGGGTCCCCAATGAGCAGTTCTTC. Its translation is CASSPRTSGVPNEQFF.

The genes are TRBV6-2 or TRBV6-3 and TRBJ2-3, with TRBD2 identical over 10 bases. Germline CDR1 is MNHEY and CDR2 is SVGEGT. The V and J ends lost 6 bases and 6 bases, in that order; junction bases with no gene match: 12. The CDR3 extends over 16 amino acids. DNA for the CDR3: TGTGCCAGCAGCCCCGGACTAGCGGAAAGGGAGGATACGCAGTATTTT. It is translated as CASSPGLAEREDTQYF.

This clone occurred once. As DNA, the CDR3 is TGTGCCAGCAGCTTGTCCGGGGGTGACCTCTCAGCCCAGCATTTT. This codes for CASSLSGGDLSAQHF. This chain links TRBV5-5 with TRBJ1-5; a weak D match, TRBD1 (5 bases). Trimming took off 1 base at V and 11 bases at J, with 19 bases between the two ends. Germline V lookup: CDR1 SGHKS, CDR2 YYEKEE (reference sequence). The CDR3 has 15 residues.

CDR3 region: CASNRGGISYEQYF. The CDR3, as DNA: TGTGCCAGCAATCGCGGGGGGATCTCCTACGAGCAGTACTTC. The chain uses TRBV28 and TRBJ2-7, with TRBD2 matching over 8 bases. This CDR3 has 14 residues. With 7 bases clipped from V and 0 bases from J, the junction kept 5 bases outside the gene matches. The germline gives CDR1 MDHEN, CDR2 SYDVKM.

This clone was seen just once. The chain employs TRBV7-2 and TRBJ2-3; 7 bases map to TRBD1. Unmatched junction bases numbered 10, after V lost 3 bases and J lost 4 bases. The CDR3 contains 16 residues. Per germline, CDR1 SGHTA and CDR2 FQGNSA. The CDR3 is CASSLETGLRADTQYF. In nucleotides, the CDR3 is TGTGCCAGCAGCTTGGAGACAGGGCTGAGGGCAGATACGCAGTATTTT.

This clone was found once. The chain has TRBV11-2 and TRBJ2-7; D possibly corresponds to TRBD2 (6 bases). V was trimmed by 2 bases and J by 11 bases, leaving 16 bases between them. Germline V gene sequence: CDR1 SGHAT, CDR2 FQNNGV. The CDR3 runs to 13 residues. The CDR3 nucleotides are TGTGCCAGCAGCTTAACCCCAGCTCCGGGGGAGTACTTC. This codes for CASSLTPAPGEYF.

V usage is TRBV3-1 (or the pseudogene TRBV3-2) and J usage is TRBJ1-4, with 10 bases aligning to TRBD1. CDR1 is LGHDT, CDR2 YNNKEL, per germline (reference sequence). There are 16 residues in the CDR3. V lost 4 bases, J lost 5 bases, and 7 bases stayed unmatched. This chain's CDR3 is CASSPYLTGGNEKLFF. CDR3 DNA: TGTGCCAGCAGCCCCTACTTGACAGGGGGCAATGAAAAACTGTTTTTT.

The chain links TRBV6-2 or TRBV6-3 to TRBJ2-1; weak D call: TRBD1 (6 bases). Germline CDR1 reads MNHEY; CDR2 reads SVGEGT. The CDR3 spans 14 residues. Trimming stripped 5 bases from V and 7 bases from J, with 15 bases between. The CDR3 region is CASSGDGTKNEQFF. CDR3 DNA: TGTGCCAGCAGTGGAGACGGGACAAAAAATGAGCAGTTCTTC.

V gene TRBV7-2 combines with J gene TRBJ1-1, with D maybe TRBD1 (5 bases). There are 13 residues in the CDR3. V was clipped by 3 bases and J by 6 bases, with 11 bases between them. CDR1 and CDR2 (germline): SGHTA, FQGNSA. CDR3 coding DNA: TGTGCCAGCAGCTTCTTCGCGGGGCCTGAAGCTTTCTTT. It translates to CASSFFAGPEAFF.

This clone was detected only once. The chain employs TRBV5-6 and TRBJ2-3; 8 bases fit TRBD2. The CDR3 has 16 amino acids. Germline lookup yields CDR1 SGHDT and CDR2 YYEEEE. V shed 0 bases and J 3 bases; nucleotides not matched to a gene: 6. The CDR3 DNA sequence: TGTGCCAGCAGCTTGGTTTCCGGGGGGGCGACAGATACGCAGTATTTT. This gives the protein CASSLVSGGATDTQYF.

The chain combines TRBV19 with TRBJ2-7, with 12 nucleotides matching TRBD2. Germline CDR1 reads LNHDA; CDR2 reads SQIVND (reference sequence). Trimming took 6 bases from V and 2 from J; bases not matched to a gene: 2. The CDR3 consists of 14 residues. The CDR3 coding sequence is TGTGCCAGTAGACTAGCGGGGGGCACCTACGAGCAGTACTTC. Protein sequence: CASRLAGGTYEQYF.

This clone was picked up a small number of times. The V and J genes are TRBV5-1 and TRBJ2-7; D possibly corresponds to TRBD2 (5 bases). Per germline, CDR1 SGHRS and CDR2 YFSETQ. Trimming took 4 bases from V and 3 from J, leaving 17 bases between them. The CDR3 contains 15 residues. The chain's CDR3 is CASSLVGSGSYEQYF. As DNA, the CDR3 is TGCGCCAGCAGCCTGGTGGGGTCGGGGAGCTACGAGCAGTACTTC.

The V call is TRBV19, the J call TRBJ2-3, with 8 bases that match TRBD2. The V segment lost 5 bases and the J segment 4 bases; nucleotides outside the gene matches: 11. Looked up from germline, CDR1 is LNHDA and CDR2 is SQIVND (reference sequence). CDR3 length equals 16 residues. The CDR3 sequence: CASSPGGVDPPDTQYF. CDR3 coding DNA: TGTGCCAGTAGTCCGGGGGGGGTGGACCCCCCAGATACGCAGTATTTT.

The chain joins TRBV10-2 to TRBJ2-7, with 10 positions matching TRBD1. The germline CDR1 and CDR2 sequences are WSHSY and SAAADI. The J segment lost 3 bases and the V segment lost 4 bases, leaving 3 bases of the junction unmatched. This CDR3 has 14 residues. CDR3: CASSVGTGDYEQYF. CDR3 DNA: TGCGCCAGCAGTGTTGGGACAGGGGACTACGAGCAGTACTTC.

The chain employs TRBV5-6 and TRBJ1-4, with 9 bases fitting TRBD1. With 5 bases clipped from V and 3 bases from J, the junction kept 8 bases outside the gene matches. Germline CDR1 reads SGHDT; CDR2 reads YYEEEE. The CDR3 runs to 16 residues. As DNA, the CDR3 is TGTGCCAGCAGTTCCGGGACAGGGACTTCTAATGAAAAACTGTTTTTT. Amino acid sequence: CASSSGTGTSNEKLFF.

The chain employs TRBV3-1 (or the pseudogene TRBV3-2) and TRBJ1-2, with D perhaps matching TRBD1 (5 bases). V was clipped by 0 bases and J by 8 bases, with 16 bases between them. Germline values: CDR1 LGHDT, CDR2 YNNKEL (reference sequence). The CDR3 loop spans 15 amino acids. CDR3 bases: TGTGCCAGCAGCCAAGATTATAAGGGGTTGGGAGGCTACACCTTC. Residues: CASSQDYKGLGGYTF.

This chain links TRBV6-6 with TRBJ1-6; D is possibly TRBD1 (5 bases). The length of the CDR3 is 17 residues. Germline V gene lookup returns CDR1 MNHNY and CDR2 SVGAGI (reference sequence). V lost 5 bases and J lost 0, with 14 bases in between. CDR3: CASSLTSGSSYNSPLHF. CDR3 nucleotides: TGTGCCAGCAGTCTTACATCAGGGTCCTCCTATAATTCACCCCTCCACTTT.

CDR3 DNA sequence: TGTGCCAGCAGCTTAGTTAGGACAGGGCCCCGAAACACCATATATTTT. Its translation is CASSLVRTGPRNTIYF. The chain carries TRBV7-2 and TRBJ1-3; 8 bases are shared with TRBD1. Germline-derived CDR1 and CDR2 are SGHTA and FQGNSA. This CDR3 region has 16 residues. J gave up 5 bases and V 1 base, and 7 bases lay outside the gene matches.

The rearrangement joins TRBV7-9 to TRBJ1-2; TRBD1 is a possible D gene (5 bases). Germline loops: CDR1 SEHNR, CDR2 FQNEAQ (reference sequence). Trimming took 7 bases from V and 5 from J, leaving 17 bases between them. This CDR3 has 14 residues. CDR3 coding DNA: TGTGCCAGCACCTCCTCGACAGCTAGTTATGGCTACACCTTC. It specifies CASTSSTASYGYTF.

The J gene is TRBJ2-7, the V gene TRBV20-1; 9 positions agree with TRBD1. This CDR3 is 15 amino acids long. V shed 3 bases and J 1 base; nucleotides not matched to a gene: 7. Germline V gene lookup returns CDR1 DFQATT and CDR2 SNEGSKA (reference sequence). CDR3: CSASPPTGGSYEQYF. Here the CDR3 DNA reads TGCAGTGCTAGTCCCCCGACAGGGGGGTCCTACGAGCAGTACTTC.